The 16 T cell receptor beta chains reported below all come from one sample, sequenced in a study of T cell responses to AZD1222 COVID-19 vaccine. Clones were sequenced by immunoSEQ multiplex PCR, and TCRdb holds only the in-frame ones, with some missing. Counted here are under 200,000 clones, under 95% occurring once; the ten biggest clones make up around 4.4%. The sample here was peripheral blood, taken on day 0 of AZD1222 vaccination. The receptor set was obtained from an adult in good health.

J is TRBJ1-1 and V is TRBV18; D is undetermined. With 4 bases removed from V and 2 bases from J, the gap between germline ends came to 20 bases. The CDR3 runs 17 residues. Looked up from germline, CDR1 is KGHSH and CDR2 is LQKENI. The CDR3 spells CASSLRAVRERNTEAFF. As DNA, the CDR3 is TGTGCCAGCTCACTTCGGGCCGTGCGGGAAAGAAACACTGAAGCTTTCTTT.

This rearrangement joins TRBV9 to TRBJ2-1; 15 bases agree with TRBD2. CDR1 and CDR2 (germline): SGDLS, YYNGEE. The CDR3 sequence is 17 residues long. Trimming took 3 bases from V and 4 from J; bases not matched to a gene: 5. CDR3 amino acids: CASSGTSGRARYNEQFF. The CDR3 coding sequence is TGTGCCAGCAGCGGGACTAGCGGGAGGGCTCGATACAATGAGCAGTTCTTC.

The sample holds one count of this clone. V and J are TRBV3-1 (or the pseudogene TRBV3-2) and TRBJ1-4, with D hard to call. Trimming removed 2 bases at V and 5 bases at J, with 3 bases between. Germline-derived CDR1 and CDR2 are LGHDT and YNNKEL (reference sequence). CDR3 length equals 12 residues. As DNA, the CDR3 is TGTGCCAGCAGCCAACCCAATGAAAAACTGTTTTTT. Protein: CASSQPNEKLFF.

The chain combines TRBV2 with TRBJ1-1; 7 bases align to TRBD1. V shed 2 bases and J 4 bases; nucleotides not matched to a gene: 4. CDR1 is SNHLY and CDR2 is FYNNEI in the germline V gene. The CDR3 runs to 14 residues. In DNA, the CDR3 is TGTGCCAGCAGTGAATACAGGGGTGGCACTGAAGCTTTCTTT. It specifies CASSEYRGGTEAFF.

The genes are TRBV28 and TRBJ2-7; 11 bases are shared with TRBD1. Germline lookup yields CDR1 MDHEN and CDR2 SYDVKM. V gave up 3 bases and J gave up 3 bases; unmatched junction bases: 4. The CDR3 is 15 residues long. The CDR3 is CASSFRDRGYYEQYF. Written as DNA, the CDR3 is TGTGCCAGCAGTTTCCGGGACAGGGGGTACTACGAGCAGTACTTC.

V gene TRBV5-4 combines with J gene TRBJ1-2, with D possibly being TRBD1 (6 bases). Trimming took 3 bases from V and 5 from J, leaving 17 bases between them. Germline loops: CDR1 SGHNT, CDR2 YYREEE (reference sequence). This CDR3 has 15 amino acids. In DNA form, the CDR3 reads TGTGCCAGCAGCTCCGGGACAACCCGATCGTATGGCTACACCTTC. This sequence encodes CASSSGTTRSYGYTF.

The rearrangement links TRBV5-1 to TRBJ1-2; TRBD1 matches at 7 bases. CDR1 and CDR2 from the germline V gene are SGHRS and YFSETQ. There are 16 residues in the CDR3. Trimming cost V 0 bases and J 1 base; bases outside gene matches: 6. The CDR3 here is CASSLAPGTDNYGYTF. Written as DNA, the CDR3 is TGCGCCAGCAGCTTGGCCCCCGGGACAGATAACTATGGCTACACCTTC.

The rearrangement links TRBV30 to TRBJ1-2; D is possibly TRBD1 (5 bases). The CDR3 contains 16 residues. The V end lost 0 bases, the J end lost 8 bases, and 22 bases lay between the germline ends. Germline CDR1 GTSNPN, CDR2 SVGIG (reference sequence). The CDR3 loop reads CAWSVLGPGRGDGYTF. Here the CDR3 DNA reads TGTGCCTGGAGTGTACTGGGGCCTGGGAGAGGGGACGGCTACACCTTC.

J is TRBJ1-4 and V is TRBV7-6; perhaps TRBD1 as D (5 bases). Trimming cost V 2 bases and J 3 bases, with 10 bases left between them. The CDR3 is 15 residues long. CDR1 and CDR2 (germline): SGHVS, FNYEAQ. The CDR3 coding sequence is TGTGCCAGCAGCTTACGGGGCTTAGCTAATGAAAAACTGTTTTTT. Its protein is CASSLRGLANEKLFF.

The V and J genes are TRBV28 and TRBJ2-7, with TRBD1 matching 7 bases. Trimming cost V 5 bases and J 2 bases; bases outside gene matches: 3. Germline loops: CDR1 MDHEN, CDR2 SYDVKM. The CDR3 contains 13 residues. The CDR3 region is CASSGQVPYEQYF. Written as DNA, the CDR3 is TGTGCCAGCAGTGGACAGGTCCCCTACGAGCAGTACTTC.

This clone has only a few counts. The rearrangement uses TRBV18 and TRBJ2-5; D might be TRBD1 (6 bases). Germline V lookup: CDR1 KGHSH, CDR2 LQKENI. The CDR3 spans 14 residues. Between the trimmed V and J ends, which lost 2 bases and 3 bases, there was a span of 10 bases. This chain's CDR3 is CASSPEGQKETQYF. In nucleotides, the CDR3 is TGTGCCAGCTCACCAGAGGGACAAAAAGAGACCCAGTACTTC.

This chain links TRBV5-1 with TRBJ2-7, with a weak D call TRBD1 (5 bases). From germline, CDR1 is SGHRS and CDR2 YFSETQ. This CDR3 has 16 amino acids. The V end lost 4 bases, the J end lost 3 bases, and 20 bases lay between the germline ends. CDR3 region: CASSNTGDTNRYEQYF. In nucleotides, the CDR3 is TGCGCCAGCAGCAACACAGGCGACACAAACCGCTACGAGCAGTACTTC.

This rearrangement joins TRBV2 to TRBJ2-1, with 12 bases lining up with TRBD2. Germline V gene data show CDR1 as SNHLY and CDR2 as FYNNEI. The CDR3 is 17 residues long. V shed 4 bases, J shed 3 bases, and the junction held 7 bases outside the gene matches. CDR3 sequence reads: CASSARTSGKDYNEQFF. In DNA, the CDR3 is TGTGCCAGCAGTGCCCGGACTAGCGGGAAGGACTACAATGAGCAGTTCTTC.

The chain employs TRBV7-9 and TRBJ2-5; D possibly corresponds to TRBD2 (5 bases). Germline-derived CDR1 and CDR2 are SEHNR and FQNEAQ (reference sequence). This CDR3 is 13 amino acids long. V lost 6 bases and J 2 bases, leaving 10 bases between the germline ends. This chain's CDR3 is CASRIGLQETQYF. CDR3 DNA sequence: TGTGCCAGCAGAATCGGACTGCAAGAGACCCAGTACTTC.

V and J are TRBV11-1 and TRBJ2-3, with 9 bases that match TRBD1. CDR1 and CDR2 (germline): SGHAT, FQDESV (reference sequence). The CDR3 is made up of 16 amino acids. The trim removed 5 bases at V and 4 bases at J, leaving 10 bases unmatched. CDR3 protein: CASSPFATGGADTQYF. DNA of the CDR3: TGTGCCAGCAGCCCCTTCGCGACAGGGGGGGCAGATACGCAGTATTTT.

V usage is TRBV19 and J usage is TRBJ1-1; D unclear. CDR3 length: 15 amino acids. Between the trimmed V and J ends, which lost 6 bases and 0 bases, there was a span of 14 bases. The germline gives CDR1 LNHDA, CDR2 SQIVND (reference sequence). The CDR3 sequence is CASRAGKTLNTEAFF. The CDR3 region has the DNA TGTGCCAGTAGGGCAGGAAAGACCTTGAACACTGAAGCTTTCTTT.